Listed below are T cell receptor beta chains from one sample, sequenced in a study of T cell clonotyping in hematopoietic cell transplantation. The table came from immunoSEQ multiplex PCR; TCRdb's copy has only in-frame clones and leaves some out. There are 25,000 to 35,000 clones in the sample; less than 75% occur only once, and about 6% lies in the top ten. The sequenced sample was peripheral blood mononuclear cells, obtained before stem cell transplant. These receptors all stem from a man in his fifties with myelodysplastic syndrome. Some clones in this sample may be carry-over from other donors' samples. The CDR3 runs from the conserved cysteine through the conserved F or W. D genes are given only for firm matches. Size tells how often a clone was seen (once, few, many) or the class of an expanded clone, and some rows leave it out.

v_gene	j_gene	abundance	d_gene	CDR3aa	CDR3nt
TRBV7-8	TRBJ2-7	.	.	CASSPFLASAYEQYF	TGTGCCAGCAGCCCCTTCTTGGCGTCAGCCTACGAGCAGTACTTC
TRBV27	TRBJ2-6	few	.	CATSRGGANVLTF	TGTGCCACCAGCCGAGGTGGGGCCAACGTCCTGACTTTC
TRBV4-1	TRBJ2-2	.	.	CASSQRTKLSNTGELFF	TGCGCCAGCAGCCAAAGGACTAAATTATCGAACACCGGGGAGCTGTTTTTT
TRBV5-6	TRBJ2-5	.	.	CASTPGVGTLLGTQYF	TGTGCCAGCACCCCCGGGGTGGGGACCCTGTTAGGGACCCAGTACTTC
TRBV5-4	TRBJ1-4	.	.	CASSVQGANEKLFF	TGTGCCAGCAGCGTCCAGGGAGCTAATGAAAAACTGTTTTTT
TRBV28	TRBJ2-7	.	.	CASSLPGAAYEQYF	TGTGCCAGCAGTTTGCCCGGGGCCGCCTACGAGCAGTACTTC
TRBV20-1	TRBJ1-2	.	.	CSASRWVGYTF	TGCAGTGCTAGTCGGTGGGTCGGCTACACCTTC
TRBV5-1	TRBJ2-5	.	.	CASSLGATASETQYF	TGCGCCAGCAGCTTGGGGGCGACAGCTTCGGAGACCCAGTACTTC
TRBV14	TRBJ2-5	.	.	CASSLSPIKETQYF	TGTGCCAGCAGCCTTAGCCCCATTAAGGAGACCCAGTACTTC
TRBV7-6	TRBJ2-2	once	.	CASSAGYRTGELFF	TGTGCCAGCAGTGCGGGGTATCGGACCGGGGAGCTGTTTTTT
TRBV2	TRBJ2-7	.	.	CASSEMEEEGSYEQYF	TGTGCCAGCAGTGAAATGGAGGAAGAGGGCTCCTACGAGCAGTACTTC
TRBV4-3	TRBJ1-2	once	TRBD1	CASSQDGTGVNYGYTF	TGCGCCAGCAGCCAAGATGGGACAGGGGTTAACTATGGCTACACCTTC
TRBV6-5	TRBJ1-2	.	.	CASSYSLTAGDGYTF	TGTGCCAGCAGTTACTCCCTTACGGCGGGGGATGGCTACACCTTC
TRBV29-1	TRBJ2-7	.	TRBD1	CSVIRGQGTYEQYF	TGCAGCGTTATTCGGGGACAGGGGACCTACGAGCAGTACTTC
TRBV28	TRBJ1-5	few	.	CASSLGARIAQPQHF	TGTGCCAGCAGTTTGGGGGCACGAATTGCACAGCCCCAGCATTTT
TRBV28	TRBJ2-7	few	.	CASSSPHRYEQYF	TGTGCCAGCAGTTCCCCGCACCGCTACGAGCAGTACTTC
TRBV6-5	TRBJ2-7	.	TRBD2	CASSYGSLAGVREQYF	TGTGCCAGCAGTTACGGGAGTCTAGCGGGAGTCCGCGAGCAGTACTTC
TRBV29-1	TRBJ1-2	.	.	CSVLTRGGYTF	TGCAGCGTCCTAACAAGGGGTGGCTACACCTTC
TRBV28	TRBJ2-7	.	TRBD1	CASSFSGANRGEQYF	TGTGCCAGCAGTTTTTCAGGAGCGAACAGGGGCGAGCAGTACTTC
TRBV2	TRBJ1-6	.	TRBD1	CASSGQGGTWGSPLHF	TGTGCCAGCAGTGGACAGGGAGGGACTTGGGGGTCACCCCTCCACTTT
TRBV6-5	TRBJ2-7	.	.	CASSNPVGEQYF	TGTGCCAGCAGTAACCCAGTTGGCGAGCAGTACTTC
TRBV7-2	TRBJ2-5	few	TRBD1	CASSPGTGGGQETQYF	TGTGCCAGCAGCCCGGGGACAGGTGGGGGTCAAGAGACCCAGTACTTC
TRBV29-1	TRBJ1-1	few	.	CSVEGTEAFF	TGCAGCGTGGAGGGCACTGAAGCTTTCTTT
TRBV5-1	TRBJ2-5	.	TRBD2	CASKVQRGPGETQYF	TGCGCCAGCAAAGTCCAGCGGGGGCCTGGGGAGACCCAGTACTTC
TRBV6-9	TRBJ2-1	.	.	CASSPRLAFEDEQFF	TGTGCCAGCAGTCCTAGACTGGCGTTTGAGGATGAGCAGTTCTTC
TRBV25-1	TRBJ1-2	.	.	CASSENIYGYTF	TGTGCCAGCAGTGAAAATATATATGGCTACACCTTC
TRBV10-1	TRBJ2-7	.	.	CASSGQFREQYF	TGCGCCAGCAGTGGACAGTTTAGGGAGCAGTACTTC
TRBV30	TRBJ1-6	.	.	CAWTISYNSPLHF	TGTGCCTGGACTATCTCCTATAATTCACCCCTCCACTTT
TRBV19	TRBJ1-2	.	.	CASSHQGGYTF	TGTGCCAGTTCCCACCAGGGCGGCTACACCTTC
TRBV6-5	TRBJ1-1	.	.	CASRGGQGPGAFF	TGTGCCAGCAGAGGGGGGCAGGGCCCGGGAGCTTTCTTT
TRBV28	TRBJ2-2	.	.	CASSSNFGSPGELFF	TGTGCCAGCAGTTCCAACTTCGGGAGTCCCGGGGAGCTGTTTTTT
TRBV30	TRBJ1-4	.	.	CASTRAGTFSTNEKLFF	TGTGCCTCGACGCGAGCGGGGACCTTTTCGACTAATGAAAAACTGTTTTTT
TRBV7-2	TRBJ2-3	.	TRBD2	CASSLQSGGVGDTQYF	TGTGCCAGCAGCTTACAATCCGGGGGGGTGGGAGATACGCAGTATTTT
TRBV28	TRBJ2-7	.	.	CASSSPRTSYEQYF	TGTGCCAGCAGTTCCCCCCGGACGTCTTACGAGCAGTACTTC
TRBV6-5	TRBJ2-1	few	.	CASSFYSWGYNEQFF	TGTGCCAGCAGTTTCTACAGTTGGGGGTACAATGAGCAGTTCTTC
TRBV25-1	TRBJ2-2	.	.	CASRPGARSGELFF	TGTGCCAGTAGGCCGGGAGCTAGGTCCGGGGAGCTGTTTTTT
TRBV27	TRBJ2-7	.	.	CASSSIKGNQQYF	TGTGCCAGCAGTTCCATAAAGGGAAATCAGCAGTACTTC
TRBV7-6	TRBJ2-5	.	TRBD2	CASSLILAGATGETQYF	TGTGCCAGCAGCTTAATACTAGCGGGGGCCACCGGAGAGACCCAGTACTTC
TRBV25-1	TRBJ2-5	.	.	CASSVPGSAETQYF	TGTGCCAGCAGTGTCCCAGGGAGTGCGGAGACCCAGTACTTC
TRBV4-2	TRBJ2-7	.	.	CASSQEWGPNYEQYF	TGTGCCAGCAGCCAAGAATGGGGGCCAAACTACGAGCAGTACTTC
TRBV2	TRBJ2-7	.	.	CASKEAVGWSHEQYF	TGTGCCAGCAAAGAGGCCGTCGGGTGGTCCCACGAGCAGTACTTC
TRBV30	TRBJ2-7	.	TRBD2	CAWGPGLVGYEQYF	TGTGCCTGGGGTCCGGGACTAGTTGGCTACGAGCAGTACTTC
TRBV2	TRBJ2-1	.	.	CASSGVSAYNEQFF	TGTGCCAGCAGTGGCGTTAGCGCCTACAATGAGCAGTTCTTC
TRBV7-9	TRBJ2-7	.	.	CASSLLSGSGEQYF	TGTGCCAGCAGCTTATTGTCAGGGAGTGGCGAGCAGTACTTC
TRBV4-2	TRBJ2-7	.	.	CASSQEREASEQYF	TGTGCCAGCAGCCAAGAACGAGAAGCGAGTGAGCAGTACTTC
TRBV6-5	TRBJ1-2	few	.	CASSYSDGYGYTF	TGTGCCAGCAGTTACTCTGACGGCTATGGCTACACCTTC
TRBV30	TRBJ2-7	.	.	CAGLAGDSYEQYF	TGTGCCGGACTCGCCGGGGACTCCTACGAGCAGTACTTC
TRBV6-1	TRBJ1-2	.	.	CASSVVGYGYTF	TGTGCCAGCAGTGTGGTGGGCTATGGCTACACCTTC
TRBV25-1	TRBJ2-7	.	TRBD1	CASSERDRGLSYEQYF	TGTGCCAGCAGTGAAAGGGACAGGGGCCTCAGCTACGAGCAGTACTTC
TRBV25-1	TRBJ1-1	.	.	CASSLTGRRFF	TGTGCCAGCAGTCTCACAGGGCGACGCTTCTTT